Below, one T cell receptor (beta chain) is given with its context. Its target is unknown. Looked up from germline, CDR1 is SGHRS and CDR2 is YFSETQ. The CDR3 spans 11 residues. The V end was cut by 5 bases, the J end by 5 bases, with 6 bases between. This sample was included in a study of Tregs in tolerant kidney transplant recipients. Study-level information: Related graft donors supplied nonmyeloablative bone marrow transplants, and mixed chimerism was transient.

The data were produced by immunoSEQ multiplex PCR, yet TCRdb's version contains in-frame clones alone and is incomplete. The sample has roughly 66,000 clones; about nine tenths are singletons. Study-level points and caveats: Donor-specific Treg expansion exceeded global Treg expansion in tolerant patients, suggesting antigen drive.

Unstimulated regulatory T cells (CD4+CD25+CD127-), CD4+CD25- non-regulatory cells, CD4 and CD8 cells were FACS-sorted from thawed PBMCs. This clonotype was sampled from a human donor who received a combined kidney and bone marrow transplant. The sample in question was CD8+ T cells from blood, obtained before the transplant. V and J are TRBV5-1 and TRBJ2-3; D is unclear. CDR3 bases: TGCGCCAGCAGGACGGGAGATACGCAGTATTTT. It is translated as CASRTGDTQYF.